This T cell receptor (beta chain) was captured in a study of identifying expanded T cells in peripheral blood. Notes on the study in general: Across healthy donors, higher total template counts meant significantly greater roughly 2-week count variance. Technical replicates showed about 1.1 changed clones; two weeks about 16; four weeks 19.

Turning to this clone: Its antigen remains unknown.

Collection occurred without any documented infections or immune events in donors. V dropped 3 bases and J dropped 5; count of bases not matched to a gene: 12. CDR3 length: 16 amino acids. Germline CDR1 LNHDA, CDR2 SQIVND (reference sequence). Generated by immunoSEQ multiplex PCR, the TCRdb table keeps only in-frame clones and is missing some. The sample yields around 94,000 clones, roughly 85% seen once. The clonotype comes from a person between 18 and 70 years old in good health. V and J are TRBV19 and TRBJ2-5, with 7 nucleotides matching TRBD2. Material: blood. In DNA form, the CDR3 reads TGTGCCAGTAGTATTCGTGAAGCGGGGCATCGGGAGACCCAGTACTTC. It encodes CASSIREAGHRETQYF.